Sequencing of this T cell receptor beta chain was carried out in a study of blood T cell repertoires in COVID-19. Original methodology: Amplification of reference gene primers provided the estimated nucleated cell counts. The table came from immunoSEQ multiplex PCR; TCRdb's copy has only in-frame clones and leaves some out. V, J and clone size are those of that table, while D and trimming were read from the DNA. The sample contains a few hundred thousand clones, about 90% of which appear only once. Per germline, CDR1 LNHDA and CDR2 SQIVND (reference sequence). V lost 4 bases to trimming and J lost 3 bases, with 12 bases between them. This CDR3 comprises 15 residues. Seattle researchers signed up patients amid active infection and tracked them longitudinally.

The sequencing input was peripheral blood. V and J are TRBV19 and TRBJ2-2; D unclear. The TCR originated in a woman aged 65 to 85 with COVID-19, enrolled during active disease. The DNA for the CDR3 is TGTGCCAGTAGTAGCGAGGTTGGATACACCGGGGAGCTGTTTTTT. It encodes CASSSEVGYTGELFF.